This T cell receptor (beta chain) appears in the sequencing data of a study of T cell repertoires in cytomegalovirus infection. TCRdb passed the reads through MiXCR, listing each CDR3 protein once. The sample gives approximately 700,000 distinct CDR3 sequences, about a third of which show up once; 2.8% is in the top ten. This CDR3 region has 14 residues. Germline CDR1 is MNHNS and CDR2 is SASEGT. V lost 7 bases, J lost 9 bases, and 8 bases stayed unmatched. In its sample, this clonotype was seen a few times. V usage is TRBV6-1 and J usage is TRBJ1-6; 8 bases map to TRBD1. The sequenced sample consisted of PBMCs. The sequence was collected from a human donor in good health (CMV status not recorded). Some clones in this sample may be carry-over from other donors' samples. The CDR3 loop reads CASTVGQGGSPLHF. DNA for the CDR3: TGTGCCAGCACCGTAGGACAGGGCGGTTCACCCCTCCACTTT.